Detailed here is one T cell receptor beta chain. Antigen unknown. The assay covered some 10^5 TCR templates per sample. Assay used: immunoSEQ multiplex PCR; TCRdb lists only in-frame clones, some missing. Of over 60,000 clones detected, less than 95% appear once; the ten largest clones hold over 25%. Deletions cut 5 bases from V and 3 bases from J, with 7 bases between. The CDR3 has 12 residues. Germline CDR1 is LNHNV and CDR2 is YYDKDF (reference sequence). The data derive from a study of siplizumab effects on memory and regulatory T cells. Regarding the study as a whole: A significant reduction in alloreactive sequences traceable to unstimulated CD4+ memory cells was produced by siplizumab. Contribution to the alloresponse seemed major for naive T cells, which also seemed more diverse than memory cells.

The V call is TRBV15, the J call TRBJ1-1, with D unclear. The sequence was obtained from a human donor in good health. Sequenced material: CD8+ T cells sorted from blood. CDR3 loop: CATSESYTEAFF. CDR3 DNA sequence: TGTGCCACCAGCGAGAGTTACACTGAAGCTTTCTTT.